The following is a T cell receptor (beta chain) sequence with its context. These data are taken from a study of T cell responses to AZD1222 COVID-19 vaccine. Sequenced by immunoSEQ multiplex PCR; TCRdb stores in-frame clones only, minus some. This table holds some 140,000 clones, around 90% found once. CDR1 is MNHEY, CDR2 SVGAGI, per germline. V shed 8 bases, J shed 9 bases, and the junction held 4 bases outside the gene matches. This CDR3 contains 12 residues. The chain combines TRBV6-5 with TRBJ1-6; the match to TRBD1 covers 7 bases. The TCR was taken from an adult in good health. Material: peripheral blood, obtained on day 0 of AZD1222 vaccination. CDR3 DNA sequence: TGTGCCAGCGGGACAGACGGTTCACCCCTCCACTTT. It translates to CASGTDGSPLHF.